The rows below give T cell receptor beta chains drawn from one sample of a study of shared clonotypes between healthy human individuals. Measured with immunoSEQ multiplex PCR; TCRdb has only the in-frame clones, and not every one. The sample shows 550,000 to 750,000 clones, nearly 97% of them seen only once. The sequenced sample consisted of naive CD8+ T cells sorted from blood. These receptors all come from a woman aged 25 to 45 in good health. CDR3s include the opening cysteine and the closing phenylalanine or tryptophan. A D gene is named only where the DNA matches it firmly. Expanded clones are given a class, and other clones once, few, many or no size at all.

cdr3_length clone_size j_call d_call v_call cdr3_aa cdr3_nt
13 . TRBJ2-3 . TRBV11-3 CASSLEWTDTQYF TGTGCCAGCAGCTTAGAATGGACAGATACGCAGTATTTT
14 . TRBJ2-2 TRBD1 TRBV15 CATRLTGGPGELFF TGTGCCACCAGGCTCACAGGGGGCCCCGGGGAGCTGTTTTTT
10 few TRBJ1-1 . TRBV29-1 CSVLSTEAFF TGCAGCGTTCTCTCGACTGAAGCTTTCTTT
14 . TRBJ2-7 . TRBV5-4 CASSLGDNSYEQYF TGTGCCAGCAGCTTGGGGGACAACTCCTACGAGCAGTACTTC
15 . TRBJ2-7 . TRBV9 CASSAGQHSSYEQYF TGTGCCAGCAGCGCTGGACAGCATAGCTCCTACGAGCAGTACTTC
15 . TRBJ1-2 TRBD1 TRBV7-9 CASSSWDRSNYGYTF TGTGCCAGCAGCTCGTGGGACAGATCTAACTATGGCTACACCTTC
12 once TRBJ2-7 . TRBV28 CASSPRRGEQYF TGTGCCAGCAGTCCCCGGAGGGGCGAGCAGTACTTC
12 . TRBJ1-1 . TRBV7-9 CASRGVGTEAFF TGTGCCAGCAGGGGGGTAGGCACTGAAGCTTTCTTT
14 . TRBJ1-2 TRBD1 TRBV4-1 CASSQPGQAYGYTF TGCGCCAGCAGCCAACCGGGACAGGCTTATGGCTACACCTTC
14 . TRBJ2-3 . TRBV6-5 CASSYVGTADTQYF TGTGCCAGCAGTTACGTCGGGACCGCAGATACGCAGTATTTT
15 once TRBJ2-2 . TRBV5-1 CASSSEGIIPVELFF TGCGCCAGCAGCTCGGAGGGAATTATACCGGTAGAGCTGTTTTTT
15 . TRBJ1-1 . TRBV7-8 CASSLGPGRDTEAFF TGTGCCAGCAGCTTAGGGCCTGGGCGAGACACTGAAGCTTTCTTT
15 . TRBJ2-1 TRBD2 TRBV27 CASSWDGGSYNEQFF TGTGCCAGCAGTTGGGACGGGGGGTCCTACAATGAGCAGTTCTTC
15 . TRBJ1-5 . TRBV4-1 CASSQDRGSNQPQHF TGCGCCAGCAGCCAAGACAGGGGTAGCAATCAGCCCCAGCATTTT
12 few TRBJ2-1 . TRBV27 CASALSVNEQFF TGTGCCAGCGCCCTCAGCGTTAATGAGCAGTTCTTC
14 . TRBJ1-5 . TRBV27 CASSSGRFNQPQHF TGTGCCAGCAGTTCGGGACGGTTTAATCAGCCCCAGCATTTT
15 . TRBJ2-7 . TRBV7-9 CASSPGASGSYEQYF TGTGCCAGCAGCCCGGGGGCTAGCGGCTCCTACGAGCAGTACTTC
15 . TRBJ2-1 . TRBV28 CASSFVKGHYNEQFF TGTGCCAGCAGTTTCGTGAAGGGACACTACAATGAGCAGTTCTTC
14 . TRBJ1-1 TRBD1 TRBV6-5 CASSLGQGNTEAFF TGTGCCAGCAGCCTGGGACAGGGGAACACTGAAGCTTTCTTT
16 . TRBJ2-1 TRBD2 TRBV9 CASSVSSGSPYNEQFF TGTGCCAGCAGCGTATCTAGCGGGAGCCCCTACAATGAGCAGTTCTTC
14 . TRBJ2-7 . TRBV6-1 CASSEFLGGYEQYF TGTGCCAGCAGTGAATTCTTGGGGGGATACGAGCAGTACTTC
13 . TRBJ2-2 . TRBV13 CASSLGRAGELFF TGTGCCAGCAGCTTAGGCCGAGCCGGGGAGCTGTTTTTT
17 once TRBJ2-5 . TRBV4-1 CASSQEGVGTYGATQYF TGCGCCAGCAGCCAGGAGGGGGTGGGGACCTACGGGGCGACCCAGTACTTC
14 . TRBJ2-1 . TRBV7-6 CASSLALGGGEQFF TGTGCCAGCAGCTTAGCTCTGGGGGGAGGCGAGCAGTTCTTC
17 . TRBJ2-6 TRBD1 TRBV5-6 CASLDRVYFSGANVLTF TGTGCCAGCTTAGACAGGGTTTACTTCTCTGGGGCCAACGTCCTGACTTTC
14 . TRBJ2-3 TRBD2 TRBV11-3 CASSLYSGTDTQYF TGTGCCAGCAGCTTATATAGCGGGACAGATACGCAGTATTTT
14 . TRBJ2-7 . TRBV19 CASSSVHPSVEQYF TGTGCCAGTAGTTCGGTCCACCCTTCCGTCGAGCAGTACTTC
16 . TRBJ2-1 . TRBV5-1 CASSPTKEAPYNEQFF TGCGCCAGCAGCCCGACGAAGGAGGCGCCCTACAATGAGCAGTTCTTC